These 20 T cell receptor beta chains originate from one sample sequenced in a study of OX40 agonist ivuxolimab in advanced cancers. Sequencing was performed with immunoSEQ multiplex PCR; in TCRdb, only in-frame clones are kept and a portion is missing. The sample yields some 35,000 clones, approximately 80% seen once. The sample was CD4+ or CD8+ T cells sorted from blood, taken in a trial of the OX40 agonist ivuxolimab. The receptors originated from an adult with an advanced solid tumor such as melanoma, head and neck, liver or kidney cancer.

This sequence joins TRBV7-8 and TRBJ1-5; 7 nucleotides match TRBD1. Germline V gives CDR1 SGHVS, CDR2 FQNEAQ. The CDR3 runs to 14 residues. The V and J ends lost 5 bases and 10 bases, in that order; junction bases with no gene match: 11. CDR3 protein: CASSTRTGQGPQHF. In DNA form, the CDR3 reads TGTGCCAGCAGCACGCGGACAGGCCAAGGACCCCAGCATTTT. Variable domain in full (rest from reference TRBV7-8 and TRBJ1-5): GAGVSQSPRYKVAKRGQDVALRCDPISGHVSLFWYQQALGQGPEFLTYFQNEAQLDKSGLPSDRFFAERPEGSVSTLKIQRTQQEDSAVYLCASSTRTGQGPQHFGDGTRLSIL.

The V and J genes are TRBV9 and TRBJ1-4; D not resolved. The CDR3 sequence is 14 residues long. Trimming stripped 0 bases from V and 4 bases from J, with 7 bases between. Germline CDR1 and CDR2: SGDLS and YYNGEE. The CDR3 DNA follows: TGTGCCAGCAGCGTAGGGCTAGGTAATGAAAAACTGTTTTTT. It encodes CASSVGLGNEKLFF.

This clone appeared a few times. The V and J genes are TRBV7-9 and TRBJ1-2; no definite D call. Germline assignment: CDR1 SEHNR and CDR2 FQNEAQ (reference sequence). This CDR3 is 11 amino acids long. V gave up 7 bases and J gave up 3 bases, with 6 bases separating them. The CDR3 nucleotides read TGTGCCAGCATTGGCTACTATGGCTACACCTTC. As protein: CASIGYYGYTF. The full variable domain, completed using reference TRBV7-9 and TRBJ1-2, is DTGVSQNPRHKITKRGQNVTFRCDPISEHNRLYWYRQTLGQGPEFLTYFQNEAQLEKSRLLSDRFSAERPKGSFSTLEIQRTEQGDSAMYLCASIGYYGYTFGSGTRLTVV.

This chain links TRBV14 with TRBJ1-1; no reliable D call. CDR3 size: 15 residues. V dropped 0 bases and J dropped 2 bases, with 10 bases sitting between them. Germline V lookup: CDR1 SGHDN, CDR2 FVKESK. DNA of the CDR3: TGTGCCAGCAGCCAAGATCGTCCAAAAAACACTGAAGCTTTCTTT. Its translation is CASSQDRPKNTEAFF.

This chain joins TRBV28 and TRBJ2-5; D possibly uses TRBD1 or TRBD2 (5 bases each). The CDR3 has 11 residues. Germline V gene sequence: CDR1 MDHEN, CDR2 SYDVKM. The V and J ends lost 2 bases and 7 bases respectively, with 5 bases between them. CDR3 residues: CASSLGGTQYF. The DNA for the CDR3 is TGTGCCAGCAGTTTAGGGGGGACCCAGTACTTC.

The J gene is TRBJ1-6, the V gene TRBV27, with 8 bases fitting TRBD1. Germline V gene sequence: CDR1 MNHEY, CDR2 SMNVEV (reference sequence). The ends lost 7 bases at V and 7 bases at J; junction bases unmatched: 9. This CDR3 has 15 amino acids. The CDR3 nucleotides are TGTGCCAGCACCAAGGGACAGGCCGGGAATTCACCCCTCCACTTT. Protein sequence: CASTKGQAGNSPLHF.

The chain is built from TRBV5-1 and TRBJ2-5; 12 positions match TRBD1. The CDR3 runs to 16 residues. V lost 4 bases to trimming and J lost 5 bases; unmatched junction nucleotides: 9. Germline V gives CDR1 SGHRS, CDR2 YFSETQ. The CDR3, as DNA: TGCGCCAGCAGCCCCGGGACAGGGGGCTTTAGGGAGACCCAGTACTTC. This sequence encodes CASSPGTGGFRETQYF.

The rearrangement joins TRBV5-6 to TRBJ2-5; unclear D gene. Judging by the DNA end, TRBJ2-7 fits better; the J call may be wrong. The CDR3 loop spans 13 amino acids. Germline V gene lookup returns CDR1 SGHDT and CDR2 YYEEEE. This CDR3 is CASSPSLSYEQYF. The CDR3, as DNA: TGTGCCAGCAGCCCCAGCCTCTCCTACGAGCAGTACTTC.

J is TRBJ1-1 and V is TRBV19; a weak D match, TRBD1 (6 bases). Germline V gene sequence: CDR1 LNHDA, CDR2 SQIVND (reference sequence). CDR3 length: 14 residues. The V and J ends lost 5 bases and 0 bases respectively, with 10 bases between them. The CDR3 region has the DNA TGTGCCAGTAGTGACAGGTTCATGAACACTGAAGCTTTCTTT. This codes for CASSDRFMNTEAFF.

The gene calls are TRBV2 and TRBJ1-1; D gene ambiguous. The V gene's germline CDR1 is SNHLY and CDR2 FYNNEI. This CDR3 region has 10 residues. V lost 6 bases and J lost 4, with 3 bases in between. CDR3: CASRGTEAFF. For the CDR3, the DNA is TGTGCCAGCAGAGGCACTGAAGCTTTCTTT.

The sample holds a few counts of this clone. The V and J genes are TRBV10-3 and TRBJ1-1; D unresolved. Germline V gene sequence: CDR1 ENHRY, CDR2 SYGVKD. The ends were cut back, 4 bases at V and 5 bases at J, with 11 bases in the middle. The CDR3 has 13 residues. CDR3 region: CAISARVRTEAFF. CDR3 nucleotides: TGTGCCATCAGTGCCCGGGTGAGGACTGAAGCTTTCTTT.

The V call is TRBV6-1, the J call TRBJ2-3; tentative D call: TRBD2 (7 bases). The CDR3 sequence is 15 residues long. Trimming removed 3 bases at V and 2 bases at J, with 12 bases between. Germline CDR1 and CDR2: MNHNS and SASEGT. CDR3 sequence reads: CASSDGGASTDTQYF. CDR3 nucleotides: TGTGCCAGCAGTGATGGGGGGGCCTCCACAGATACGCAGTATTTT.

The chain has TRBV7-2 and TRBJ2-7; D remains ambiguous. CDR3 size: 13 residues. Trimming pared 1 base from V and 2 bases from J, leaving 6 bases between. Germline V gene lookup returns CDR1 SGHTA and CDR2 FQGNSA. The CDR3 coding sequence is TGTGCCAGCAGCTTAGAGGCCACCTACGAGCAGTACTTC. Translating gives CASSLEATYEQYF.

The chain recombines TRBV2 with TRBJ2-7, with D tentatively TRBD2 (6 bases). V lost 6 bases, J lost 2 bases, and 11 bases lay in between. CDR1 is SNHLY and CDR2 is FYNNEI in the germline V gene. The CDR3 spans 13 residues. CDR3 sequence reads: CASRGGTTYEQYF. CDR3 nucleotide sequence: TGTGCCAGCAGGGGCGGGACCACCTACGAGCAGTACTTC.

CDR3 residues: CASSSGPGLGETQYF. The DNA of the CDR3 is TGTGCCAGCAGCTCGGGACCGGGCCTGGGAGAGACCCAGTACTTC. The V and J genes are TRBV7-3 and TRBJ2-5; D may match TRBD1 or TRBD2 (5 bases each). Trimming removed 4 bases at V and 4 bases at J, with 16 bases between. The CDR3 contains 15 residues. In germline, CDR1 is SGHTA, CDR2 FQGTGA.

The J gene is TRBJ1-1, the V gene TRBV18; tentatively, D is TRBD1 (6 bases). The CDR3 is 17 amino acids. With 4 bases removed from V and 1 base from J, the gap between germline ends came to 19 bases. The germline gives CDR1 KGHSH, CDR2 LQKENI. The DNA of the CDR3 is TGTGCCAGCTCACGGCTCAGGGGCTGGCTCGAGAACACTGAAGCTTTCTTT. It codes for CASSRLRGWLENTEAFF.

The chain has TRBV18 and TRBJ1-1; no reliable D call. Germline values: CDR1 KGHSH, CDR2 LQKENI. Trimming removed 2 bases at V and 4 bases at J, with 11 bases between. This CDR3 comprises 14 residues. CDR3 sequence (DNA): TGTGCCAGCTCACCAGCTAACCTGCCCACTGAAGCTTTCTTT. Translated: CASSPANLPTEAFF.

V and J are TRBV7-9 and TRBJ2-3, with TRBD2 matching 13 bases. J lost 3 bases, V lost 1 base, and 4 bases had no gene match. CDR1 is SEHNR, CDR2 FQNEAQ, per germline (reference sequence). The CDR3 is 17 residues long. The CDR3 DNA sequence: TGTGCCAGCAGCTTAGGGACTAGCGGGAGTGAAACAGATACGCAGTATTTT. Amino acid sequence: CASSLGTSGSETDTQYF. Filled out from reference TRBV7-9 and TRBJ2-3, the complete variable domain reads DTGVSQNPRHKITKRGQNVTFRCDPISEHNRLYWYRQTLGQGPEFLTYFQNEAQLEKSRLLSDRFSAERPKGSFSTLEIQRTEQGDSAMYLCASSLGTSGSETDTQYFGPGTRLTVL.

V usage is TRBV4-2 and J usage is TRBJ2-1; D assignment may be TRBD1 or TRBD2 (5 bases each). Looked up from germline, CDR1 is LGHNA and CDR2 is YNFKEQ. CDR3 length: 14 residues. Trimming cost V 2 bases and J 10 bases, with 15 bases left between them. DNA of the CDR3: TGTGCCAGCAGCCAAACGGGGCCAGTAAGAGAGCAGTTCTTC. It is translated as CASSQTGPVREQFF.

Points on this clone: The CDR3 carries no conserved terminal phenylalanine or tryptophan, so it likely arises from a read error. The DNA is left out, because the CDR3 cannot be placed on it with certainty; the CDR3 is given as TCRdb lists it. V usage is TRBV6-1 and J usage is TRBJ2-7; whether TRBD1, the table's D call, matches the DNA was not checked. The CDR3 is 14 residues long, counting both termini. Germline-derived CDR1 and CDR2 are MNHNS and SASEGT. CDR3 region: CASSEVVVDSRNRI.